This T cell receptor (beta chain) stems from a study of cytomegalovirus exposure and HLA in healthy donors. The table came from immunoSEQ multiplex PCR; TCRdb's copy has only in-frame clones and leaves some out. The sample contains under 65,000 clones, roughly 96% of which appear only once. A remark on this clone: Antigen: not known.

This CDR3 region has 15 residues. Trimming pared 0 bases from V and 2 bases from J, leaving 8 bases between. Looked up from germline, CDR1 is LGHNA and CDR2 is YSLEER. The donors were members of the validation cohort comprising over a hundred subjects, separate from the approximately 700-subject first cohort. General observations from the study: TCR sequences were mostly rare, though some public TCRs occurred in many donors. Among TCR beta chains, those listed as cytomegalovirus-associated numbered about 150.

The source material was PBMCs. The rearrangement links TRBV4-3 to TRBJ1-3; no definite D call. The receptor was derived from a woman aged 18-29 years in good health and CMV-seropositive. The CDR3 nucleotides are TGCGCCAGCAGCCAAGAGGCCGGAGCTGGAAACACCATATATTTT. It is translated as CASSQEAGAGNTIYF.